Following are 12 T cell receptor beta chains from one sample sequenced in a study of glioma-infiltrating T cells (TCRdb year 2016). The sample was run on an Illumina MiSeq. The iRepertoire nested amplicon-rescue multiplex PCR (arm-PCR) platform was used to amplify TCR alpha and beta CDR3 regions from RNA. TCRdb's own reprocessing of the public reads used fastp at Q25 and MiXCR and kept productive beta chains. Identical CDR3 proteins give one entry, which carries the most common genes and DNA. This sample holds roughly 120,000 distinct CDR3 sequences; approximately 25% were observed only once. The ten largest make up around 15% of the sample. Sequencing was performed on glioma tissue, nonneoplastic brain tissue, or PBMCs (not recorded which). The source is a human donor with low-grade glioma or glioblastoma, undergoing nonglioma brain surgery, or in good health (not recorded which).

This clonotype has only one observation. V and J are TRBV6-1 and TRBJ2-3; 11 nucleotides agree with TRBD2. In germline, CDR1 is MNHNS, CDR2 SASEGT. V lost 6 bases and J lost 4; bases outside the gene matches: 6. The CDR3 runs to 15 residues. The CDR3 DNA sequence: TGTGCCAGCAGCGTAGCGGGAGGGCCACCAGATACGCAGTATTTT. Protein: CASSVAGGPPDTQYF.

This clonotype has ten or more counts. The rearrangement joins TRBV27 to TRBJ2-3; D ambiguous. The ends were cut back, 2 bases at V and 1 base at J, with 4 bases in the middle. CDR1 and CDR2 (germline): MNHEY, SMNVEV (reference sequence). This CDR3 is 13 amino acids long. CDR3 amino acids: CASSLRGTDTQYF. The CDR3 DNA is TGTGCCAGCAGTTTACGGGGCACAGATACGCAGTATTTT.

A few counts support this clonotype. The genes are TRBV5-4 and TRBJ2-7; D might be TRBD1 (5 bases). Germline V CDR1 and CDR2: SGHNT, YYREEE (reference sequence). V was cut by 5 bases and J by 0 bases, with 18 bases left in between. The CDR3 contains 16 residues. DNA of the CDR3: TGTGCCAGCAGTTATAAGAGACAGTCGAGCTCCTACGAGCAGTACTTC. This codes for CASSYKRQSSSYEQYF.

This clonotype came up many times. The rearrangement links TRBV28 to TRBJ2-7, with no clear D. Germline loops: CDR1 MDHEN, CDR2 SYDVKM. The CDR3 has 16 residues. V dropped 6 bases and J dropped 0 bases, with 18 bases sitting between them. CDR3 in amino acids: CASSGRRSETSYEQYF. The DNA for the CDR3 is TGTGCCAGCAGCGGTAGGCGGAGTGAGACCTCCTACGAGCAGTACTTC.

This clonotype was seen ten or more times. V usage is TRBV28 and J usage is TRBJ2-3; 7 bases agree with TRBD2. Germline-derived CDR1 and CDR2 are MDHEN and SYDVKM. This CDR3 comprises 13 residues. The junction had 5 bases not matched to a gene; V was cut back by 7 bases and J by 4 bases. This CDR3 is CASIGGSPDTQYF. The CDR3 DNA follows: TGTGCCAGCATTGGCGGGAGCCCAGATACGCAGTATTTT. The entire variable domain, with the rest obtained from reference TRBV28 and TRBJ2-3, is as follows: DVKVTQSSRYLVKRTGEKVFLECVQDMDHENMFWYRQDPGLGLRLIYFSYDVKMKEKGDIPEGYSVSREKKERFSLILESASTNQTSMYLCASIGGSPDTQYFGPGTRLTVL.

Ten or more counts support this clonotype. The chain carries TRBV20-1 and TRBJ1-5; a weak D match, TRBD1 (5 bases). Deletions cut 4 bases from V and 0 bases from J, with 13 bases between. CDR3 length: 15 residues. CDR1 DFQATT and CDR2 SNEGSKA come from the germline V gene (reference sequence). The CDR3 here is CSATDRVYSNQPQHF. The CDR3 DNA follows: TGCAGTGCTACCGACAGAGTCTATAGCAATCAGCCCCAGCATTTT.

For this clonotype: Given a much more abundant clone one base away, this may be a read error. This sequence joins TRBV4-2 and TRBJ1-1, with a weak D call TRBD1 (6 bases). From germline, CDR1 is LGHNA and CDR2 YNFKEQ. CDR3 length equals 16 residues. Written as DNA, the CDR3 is TGTGCCAGCACCCAAGATCAGCCAGGGGCGGGGACTGAAGCTTTCTTT. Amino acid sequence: CASTQDQPGAGTEAFF.

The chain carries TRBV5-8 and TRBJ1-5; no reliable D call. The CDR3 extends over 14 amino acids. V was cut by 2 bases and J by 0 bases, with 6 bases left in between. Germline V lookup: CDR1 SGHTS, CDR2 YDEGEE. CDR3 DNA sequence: TGTGCCAGCAGCTTTGTCGATAGCAATCAGCCCCAGCATTTT. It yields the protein CASSFVDSNQPQHF. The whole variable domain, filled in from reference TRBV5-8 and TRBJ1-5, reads EAGVTQSPTHLIKTRGQQATLRCSPISGHTSVYWYQQALGLGLQFLLWYDEGEERNRGNFPPRFSGRQFPNYSSELNVNALELEDSALYLCASSFVDSNQPQHFGDGTRLSIL.

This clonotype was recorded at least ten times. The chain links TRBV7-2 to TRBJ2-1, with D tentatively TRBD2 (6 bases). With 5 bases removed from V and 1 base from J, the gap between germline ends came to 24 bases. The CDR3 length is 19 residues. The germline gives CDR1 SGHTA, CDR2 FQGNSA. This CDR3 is CASSPHPLTGVGSYNEQFF. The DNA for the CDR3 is TGTGCCAGCAGCCCCCATCCTCTAACGGGAGTAGGATCCTACAATGAGCAGTTCTTC.

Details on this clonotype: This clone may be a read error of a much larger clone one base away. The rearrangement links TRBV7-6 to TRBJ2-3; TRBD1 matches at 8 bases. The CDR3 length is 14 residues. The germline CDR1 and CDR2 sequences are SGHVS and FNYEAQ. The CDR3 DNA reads TGTGCCAGCAGTACAGACCGGGGGACAGGTACGCAGTATTTT. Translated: CASSTDRGTGTQYF.

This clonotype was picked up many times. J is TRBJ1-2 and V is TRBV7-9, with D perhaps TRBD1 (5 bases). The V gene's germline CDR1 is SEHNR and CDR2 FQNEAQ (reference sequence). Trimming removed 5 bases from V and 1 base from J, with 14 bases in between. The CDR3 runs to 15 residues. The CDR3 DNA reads TGTGCCAGCAGCCCGGACACTACCTTTAACTATGGCTACACCTTC. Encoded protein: CASSPDTTFNYGYTF.

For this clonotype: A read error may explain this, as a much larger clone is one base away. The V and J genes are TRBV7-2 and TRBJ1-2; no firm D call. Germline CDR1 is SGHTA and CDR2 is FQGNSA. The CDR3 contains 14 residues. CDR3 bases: TGTGCCAGCATCTTAGAGCCGGGCCGCTATGGCTACACCTTC. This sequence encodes CASILEPGRYGYTF.